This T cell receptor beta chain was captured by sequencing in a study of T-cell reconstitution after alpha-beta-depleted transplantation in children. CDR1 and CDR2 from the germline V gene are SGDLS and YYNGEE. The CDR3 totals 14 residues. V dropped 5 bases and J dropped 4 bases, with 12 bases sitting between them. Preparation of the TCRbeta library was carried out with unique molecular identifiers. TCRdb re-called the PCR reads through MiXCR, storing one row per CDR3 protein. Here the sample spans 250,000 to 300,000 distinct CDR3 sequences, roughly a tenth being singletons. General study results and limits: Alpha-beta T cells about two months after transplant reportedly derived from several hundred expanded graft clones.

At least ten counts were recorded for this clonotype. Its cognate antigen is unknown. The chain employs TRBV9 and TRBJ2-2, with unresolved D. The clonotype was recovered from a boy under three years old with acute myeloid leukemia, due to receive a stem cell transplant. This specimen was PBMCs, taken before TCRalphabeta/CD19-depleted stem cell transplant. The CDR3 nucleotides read TGTGCCAGCAGAAGGACCCTGGGCACCGGGGAGCTGTTTTTT. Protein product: CASRRTLGTGELFF.